Presented here are 8 T cell receptor beta chains from one specimen sequenced in a study of identical twins. TCRdb re-called the 5' RACE reads with MiXCR, one entry per CDR3 protein. The table records around 370,000 distinct CDR3 sequences, roughly 10% of them present only once. The sample consisted of naive T cells sorted from blood. The source of these receptors is a woman aged 50 to 65 in good health.

The chain has TRBV10-3 and TRBJ2-7, with a possible D match to TRBD1 (6 bases). CDR1 and CDR2 from the germline V gene are ENHRY and SYGVKD. CDR3 length equals 15 residues. V was pared by 6 bases and J by 3 bases, with 18 bases between. In DNA, the CDR3 is TGTGCCATCAGAAGGACAGTTCTTTTGCACTACGAGCAGTACGTC. This sequence encodes CAIRRTVLLHYEQYV.

This clonotype was seen repeatedly, ten times or more. CDR3 in DNA: TGCGCCAGCAGCTGGGACACTTACAATGAGCAGTTCTTC. Translating it yields CASSWDTYNEQFF. This chain joins TRBV5-1 and TRBJ2-1; D is possibly TRBD1 (6 bases). This CDR3 comprises 13 residues. CDR1 is SGHRS and CDR2 is YFSETQ in the germline V gene. Trimming removed 3 bases at V and 4 bases at J, with 8 bases between.

This clonotype was picked up a small number of times. This sequence joins TRBV10-1 and TRBJ2-2; unclear D gene. V gave up 8 bases and J gave up 3 bases, with 13 bases separating them. Germline V lookup: CDR1 WNHNN, CDR2 SYGVQD (reference sequence). The CDR3 loop spans 14 amino acids. The chain's CDR3 is CASQATLDTGELFF. The CDR3 bases are TGCGCCAGCCAGGCGACATTGGACACCGGGGAGCTGTTTTTT.

This clonotype was counted a few times. The chain joins TRBV29-1 to TRBJ2-1; 7 positions match TRBD2. CDR1 and CDR2 (germline): SQVTM, ANQGSEA. The CDR3 extends over 14 amino acids. V shed 4 bases, J shed 2 bases, and the junction held 5 bases outside the gene matches. The CDR3 DNA follows: TGCAGCGTTGTTGGGGGGAGGGCCTACAATGAGCAGTTCTTC. Encoded protein: CSVVGGRAYNEQFF.

This clonotype was seen repeatedly, ten times or more. This sequence joins TRBV5-6 and TRBJ2-1; D is undetermined. The CDR3 extends over 13 amino acids. The germline CDR1 and CDR2 sequences are SGHDT and YYEEEE. Trimming removed 4 bases at V and 1 base at J, with 6 bases between. The CDR3 coding sequence is TGTGCCAGCAGCCGGGCATCCTACAATGAGCAGTTCTTC. It yields the protein CASSRASYNEQFF. The variable domain in full, with the rest retrieved from reference TRBV5-6 and TRBJ2-1, is DAGVTQSPTHLIKTRGQQVTLRCSPKSGHDTVSWYQQALGQGPQFIFQYYEEEERQRGNFPDRFSGHQFPNYSSELNVNALLLGDSALYLCASSRASYNEQFFGPGTRLTVL.

This clonotype appeared a few times. This chain links TRBV6-5 with TRBJ2-7, with D perhaps matching TRBD1 (6 bases). The CDR3 is 14 amino acids. V was cut by 4 bases and J by 2 bases, with 12 bases left in between. Germline CDR1 reads MNHEY; CDR2 reads SVGAGI. Written as DNA, the CDR3 is TGTGCCAGCAGTTTCCGGGACAACACCTACGAGCAGTACTTC. This gives the protein CASSFRDNTYEQYF.

The rearrangement uses TRBV5-1 and TRBJ2-5; 12 bases match TRBD2. The CDR3 sequence is 15 residues long. Germline V gives CDR1 SGHRS, CDR2 YFSETQ. The junction had 5 bases not matched to a gene; V was cut back by 2 bases and J by 6 bases. CDR3 coding DNA: TGCGCCAGCAGCTTCGAGCTAGCGGGAGGGCAGACCCAGTACTTC. Amino acids: CASSFELAGGQTQYF.

The sample holds a few counts of this clonotype. This chain joins TRBV12-3 or TRBV12-4 and TRBJ2-2; D may be TRBD1 (5 bases). The CDR3 has 13 amino acids. Between the trimmed V and J ends, which lost 4 bases and 7 bases, there was a span of 10 bases. The CDR3 coding sequence is TGTGCCAGCAGTTACAGGCTTGGCGGGGAGCTGTTTTTT. It specifies CASSYRLGGELFF.